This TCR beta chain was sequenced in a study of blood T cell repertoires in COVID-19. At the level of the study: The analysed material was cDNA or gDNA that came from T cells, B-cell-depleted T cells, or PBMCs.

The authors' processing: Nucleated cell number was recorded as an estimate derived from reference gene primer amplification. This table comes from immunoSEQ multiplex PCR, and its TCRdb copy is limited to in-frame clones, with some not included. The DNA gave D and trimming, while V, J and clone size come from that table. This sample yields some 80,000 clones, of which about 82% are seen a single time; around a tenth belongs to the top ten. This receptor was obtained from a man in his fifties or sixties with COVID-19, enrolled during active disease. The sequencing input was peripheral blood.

The CDR3 nucleotides read TGCGCCAGCAGCTTGGTTGGGACACTCCACGAGCAGTACTTC. Amino acids: CASSLVGTLHEQYF. V gene TRBV5-1 combines with J gene TRBJ2-7; tentatively, D is TRBD1 (6 bases). Germline CDR1 and CDR2: SGHRS and YFSETQ. The V end was cut by 0 bases, the J end by 5 bases, with 12 bases between. The CDR3 loop spans 14 amino acids.